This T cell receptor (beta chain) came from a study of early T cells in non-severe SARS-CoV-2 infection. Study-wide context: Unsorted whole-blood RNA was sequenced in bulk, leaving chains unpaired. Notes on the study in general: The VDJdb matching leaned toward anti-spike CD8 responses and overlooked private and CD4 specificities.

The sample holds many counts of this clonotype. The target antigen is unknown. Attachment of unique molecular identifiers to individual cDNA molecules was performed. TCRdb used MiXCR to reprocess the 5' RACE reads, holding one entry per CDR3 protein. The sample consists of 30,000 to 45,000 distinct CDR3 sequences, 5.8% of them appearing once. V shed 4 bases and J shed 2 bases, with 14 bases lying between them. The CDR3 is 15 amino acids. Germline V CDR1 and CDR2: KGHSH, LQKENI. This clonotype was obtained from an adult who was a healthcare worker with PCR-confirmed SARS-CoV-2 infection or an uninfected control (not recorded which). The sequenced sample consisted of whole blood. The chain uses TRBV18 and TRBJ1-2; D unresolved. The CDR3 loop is CASSLTELVNYGYTF. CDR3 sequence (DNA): TGTGCCAGCTCACTCACAGAGCTCGTAAACTATGGCTACACCTTC.